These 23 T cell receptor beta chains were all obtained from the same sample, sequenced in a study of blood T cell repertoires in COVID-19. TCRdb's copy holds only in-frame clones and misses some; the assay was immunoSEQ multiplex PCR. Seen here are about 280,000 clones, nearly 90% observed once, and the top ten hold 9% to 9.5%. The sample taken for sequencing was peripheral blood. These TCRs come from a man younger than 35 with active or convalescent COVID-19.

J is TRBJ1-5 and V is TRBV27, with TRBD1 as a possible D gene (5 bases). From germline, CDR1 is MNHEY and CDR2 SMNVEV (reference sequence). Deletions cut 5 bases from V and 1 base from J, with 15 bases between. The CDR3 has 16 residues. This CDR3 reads CASSPRGGTSNQPQHF. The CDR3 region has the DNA TGTGCCAGCAGTCCCCGTGGGGGGACCAGCAATCAGCCCCAGCATTTT.

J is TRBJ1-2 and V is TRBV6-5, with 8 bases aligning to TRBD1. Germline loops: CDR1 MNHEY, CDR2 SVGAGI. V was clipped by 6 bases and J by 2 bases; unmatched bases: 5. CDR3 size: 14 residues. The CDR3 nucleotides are TGTGCCAGCAGCCAGGGGGCGCAAAACTATGGCTACACCTTC. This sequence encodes CASSQGAQNYGYTF.

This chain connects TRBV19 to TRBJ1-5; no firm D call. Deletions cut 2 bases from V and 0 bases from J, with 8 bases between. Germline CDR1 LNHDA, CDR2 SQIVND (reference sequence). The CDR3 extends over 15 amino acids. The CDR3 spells CASSINQNSNQPQHF. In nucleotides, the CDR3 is TGTGCCAGTAGTATAAATCAGAATAGCAATCAGCCCCAGCATTTT.

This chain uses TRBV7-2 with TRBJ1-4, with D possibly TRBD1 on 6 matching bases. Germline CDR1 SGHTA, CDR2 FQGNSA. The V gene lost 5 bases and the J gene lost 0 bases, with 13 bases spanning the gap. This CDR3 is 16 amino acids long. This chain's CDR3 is CASSGDRTTTNEKLFF. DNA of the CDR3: TGTGCCAGCAGCGGAGACAGGACCACAACTAATGAAAAACTGTTTTTT.

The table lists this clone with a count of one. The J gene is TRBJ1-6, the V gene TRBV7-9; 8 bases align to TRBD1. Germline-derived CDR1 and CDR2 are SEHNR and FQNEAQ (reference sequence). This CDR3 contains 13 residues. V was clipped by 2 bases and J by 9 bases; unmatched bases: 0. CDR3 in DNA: TGTGCCAGCAGCTTAACAGGGGGTTCACCCCTCCACTTT. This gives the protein CASSLTGGSPLHF. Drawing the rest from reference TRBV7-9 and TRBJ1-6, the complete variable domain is DTGVSQNPRHKITKRGQNVTFRCDPISEHNRLYWYRQTLGQGPEFLTYFQNEAQLEKSRLLSDRFSAERPKGSFSTLEIQRTEQGDSAMYLCASSLTGGSPLHFGNGTRLTVT.

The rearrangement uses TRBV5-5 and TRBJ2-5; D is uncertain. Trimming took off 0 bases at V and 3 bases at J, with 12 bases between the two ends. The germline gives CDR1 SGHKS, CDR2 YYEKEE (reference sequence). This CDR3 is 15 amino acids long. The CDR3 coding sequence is TGTGCCAGCAGCTTGGGGGCAGGATACGAAGAGACCCAGTACTTC. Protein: CASSLGAGYEETQYF.

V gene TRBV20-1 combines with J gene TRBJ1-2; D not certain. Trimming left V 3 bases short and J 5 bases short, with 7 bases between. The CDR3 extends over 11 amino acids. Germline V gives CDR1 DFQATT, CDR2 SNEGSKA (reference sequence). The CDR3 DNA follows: TGCAGTGCTAGTCCAGATTATGGCTACACCTTC. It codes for CSASPDYGYTF.

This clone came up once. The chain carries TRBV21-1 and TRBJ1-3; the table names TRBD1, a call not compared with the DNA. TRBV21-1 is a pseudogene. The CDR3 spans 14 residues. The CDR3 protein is CARNPGMTGNTIYF. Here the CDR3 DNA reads TGTGCCAGAAACCCCGGAATGACAGGAAACACCATATATTTT.

The DNA of the CDR3 is TGTGCCAGCACCCCGGTGGGGGGGGCCCTTGGTTCCTACAATGAGCAGTTCTTC. As protein: CASTPVGGALGSYNEQFF. This chain connects TRBV5-4 to TRBJ2-1, with D possibly TRBD2 on 7 matching bases. Trimming left V 6 bases short and J 1 base short, with 23 bases between. This CDR3 comprises 18 residues. CDR1 and CDR2 from the germline V gene are SGHNT and YYREEE (reference sequence).

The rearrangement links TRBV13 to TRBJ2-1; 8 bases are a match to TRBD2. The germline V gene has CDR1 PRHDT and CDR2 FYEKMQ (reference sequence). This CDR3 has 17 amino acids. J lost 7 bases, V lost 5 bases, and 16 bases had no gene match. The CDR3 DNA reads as TGTGCCAGCAGCCCCCGACGTCGGCGGGGGGCCGGGAATGAGCAGTTCTTC. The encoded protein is CASSPRRRRGAGNEQFF.

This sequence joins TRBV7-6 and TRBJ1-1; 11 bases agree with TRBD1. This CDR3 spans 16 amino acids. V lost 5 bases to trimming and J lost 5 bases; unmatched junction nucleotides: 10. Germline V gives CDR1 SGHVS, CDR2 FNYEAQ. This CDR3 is CASSTGQGALGTEAFF. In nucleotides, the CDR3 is TGTGCCAGCAGCACAGGACAGGGGGCTCTTGGGACTGAAGCTTTCTTT.

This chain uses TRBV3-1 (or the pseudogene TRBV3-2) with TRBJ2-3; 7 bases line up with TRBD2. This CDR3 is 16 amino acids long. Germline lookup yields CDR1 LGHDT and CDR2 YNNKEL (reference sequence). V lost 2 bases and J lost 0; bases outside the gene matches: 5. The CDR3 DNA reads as TGTGCCAGCAGCCAATTCCTAGCGGAAAGCACAGATACGCAGTATTTT. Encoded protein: CASSQFLAESTDTQYF.

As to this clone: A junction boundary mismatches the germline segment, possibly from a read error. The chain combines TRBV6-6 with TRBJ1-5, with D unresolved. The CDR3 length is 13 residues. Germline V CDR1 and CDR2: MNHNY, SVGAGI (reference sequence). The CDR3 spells CASSYYPGSWLPF. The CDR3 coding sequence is TGTGCCAGCAGTTACTATCCGGGGTCTTGGTTGCCTTTT.

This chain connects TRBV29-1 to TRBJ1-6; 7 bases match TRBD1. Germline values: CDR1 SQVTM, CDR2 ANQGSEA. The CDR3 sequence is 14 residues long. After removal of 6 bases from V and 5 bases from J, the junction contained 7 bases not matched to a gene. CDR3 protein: CSVAEGQNNSPLHF. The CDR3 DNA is TGCAGCGTCGCCGAGGGACAGAATAATTCACCCCTCCACTTT.

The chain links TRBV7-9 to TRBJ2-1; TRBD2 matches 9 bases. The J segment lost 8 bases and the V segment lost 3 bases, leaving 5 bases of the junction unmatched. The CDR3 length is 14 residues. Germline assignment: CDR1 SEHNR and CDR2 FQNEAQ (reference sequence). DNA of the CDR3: TGTGCCAGCAGCTTGGTAAAGCGGGGGGATGAGCAGTTCTTC. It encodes CASSLVKRGDEQFF.

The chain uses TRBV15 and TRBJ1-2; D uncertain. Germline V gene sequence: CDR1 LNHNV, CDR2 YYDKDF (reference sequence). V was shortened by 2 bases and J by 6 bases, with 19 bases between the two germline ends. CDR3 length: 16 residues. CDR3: CATSRSTGSGFDGYTF. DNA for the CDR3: TGTGCCACCAGCAGATCAACCGGCTCGGGTTTCGATGGCTACACCTTC.

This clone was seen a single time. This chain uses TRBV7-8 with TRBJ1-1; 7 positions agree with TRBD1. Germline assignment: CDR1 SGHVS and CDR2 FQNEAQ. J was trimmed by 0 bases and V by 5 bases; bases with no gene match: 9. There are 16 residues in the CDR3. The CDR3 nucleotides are TGTGCCAGCAGCCACGTCGGGACAGCCATGAACACTGAAGCTTTCTTT. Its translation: CASSHVGTAMNTEAFF.

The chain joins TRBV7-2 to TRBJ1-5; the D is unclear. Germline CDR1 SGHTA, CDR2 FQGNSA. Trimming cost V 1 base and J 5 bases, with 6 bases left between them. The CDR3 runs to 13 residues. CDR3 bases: TGTGCCAGCAGCTTAGGGAGGGATCAGCCCCAGCATTTT. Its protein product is CASSLGRDQPQHF.

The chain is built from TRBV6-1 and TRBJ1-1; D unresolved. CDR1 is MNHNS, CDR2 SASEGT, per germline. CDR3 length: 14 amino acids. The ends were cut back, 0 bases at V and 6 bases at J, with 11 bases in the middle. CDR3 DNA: TGTGCCAGCAGTGAAGCTTGGCAGAAATCTGAAGCTTTCTTT. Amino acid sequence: CASSEAWQKSEAFF.

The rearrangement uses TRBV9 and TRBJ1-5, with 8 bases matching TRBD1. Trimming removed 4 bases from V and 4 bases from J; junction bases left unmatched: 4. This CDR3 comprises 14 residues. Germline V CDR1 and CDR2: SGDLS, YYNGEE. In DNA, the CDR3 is TGTGCCAGCAGCCCGACAGGGGCTAATCAGCCCCAGCATTTT. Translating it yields CASSPTGANQPQHF.

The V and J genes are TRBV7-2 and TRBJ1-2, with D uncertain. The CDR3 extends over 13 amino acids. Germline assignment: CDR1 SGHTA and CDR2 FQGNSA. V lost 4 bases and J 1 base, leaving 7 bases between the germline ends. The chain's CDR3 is CASSYLYNYGYTF. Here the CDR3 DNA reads TGTGCCAGCAGCTACCTATATAACTATGGCTACACCTTC.

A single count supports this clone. The CDR3 bases are TGTGCCAGCAGCTTAGATGAGACGAGCGGTGAAAAACTGTTTTTT. Translating it yields CASSLDETSGEKLFF. This sequence joins TRBV7-2 and TRBJ1-4; unclear D gene. The CDR3 is 15 residues long. Trimming removed 1 base from V and 7 bases from J, with 13 bases in between. Looked up from germline, CDR1 is SGHTA and CDR2 is FQGNSA.

In DNA, the CDR3 is TGTGCCAGCAGCCAAGATCTTACCAGTGGCGGGGGCCTTAGGGAGCAGTTCTTC. Translated: CASSQDLTSGGGLREQFF. The rearrangement uses TRBV3-1 (or the pseudogene TRBV3-2) and TRBJ2-1, with D possibly being TRBD2 (7 bases). The CDR3 is 18 residues long. Germline CDR1 reads LGHDT; CDR2 reads YNNKEL (reference sequence). V dropped 0 bases and J dropped 10 bases, with 25 bases sitting between them.